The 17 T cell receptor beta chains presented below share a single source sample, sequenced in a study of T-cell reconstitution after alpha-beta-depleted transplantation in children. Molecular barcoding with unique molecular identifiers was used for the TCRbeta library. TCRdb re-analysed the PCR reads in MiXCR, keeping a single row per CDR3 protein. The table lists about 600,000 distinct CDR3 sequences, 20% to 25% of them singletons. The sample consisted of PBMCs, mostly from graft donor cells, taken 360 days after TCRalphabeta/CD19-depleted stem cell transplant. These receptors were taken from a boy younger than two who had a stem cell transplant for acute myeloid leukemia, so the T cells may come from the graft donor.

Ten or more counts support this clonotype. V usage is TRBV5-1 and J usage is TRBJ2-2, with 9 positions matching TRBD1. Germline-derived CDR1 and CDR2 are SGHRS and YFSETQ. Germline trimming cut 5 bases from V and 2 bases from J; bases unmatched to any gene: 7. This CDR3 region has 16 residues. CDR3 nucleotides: TGCGCCAGCAGGCCCGGGGGACAGGGCAACACCGGGGAGCTGTTTTTT. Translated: CASRPGGQGNTGELFF.

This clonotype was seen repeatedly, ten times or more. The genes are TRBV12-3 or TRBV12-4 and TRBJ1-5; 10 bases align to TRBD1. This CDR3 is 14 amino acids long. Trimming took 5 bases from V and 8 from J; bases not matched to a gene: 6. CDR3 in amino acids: CASSPPGQGKPQHF. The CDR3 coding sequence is TGTGCCAGCAGTCCACCGGGACAGGGGAAGCCCCAGCATTTT.

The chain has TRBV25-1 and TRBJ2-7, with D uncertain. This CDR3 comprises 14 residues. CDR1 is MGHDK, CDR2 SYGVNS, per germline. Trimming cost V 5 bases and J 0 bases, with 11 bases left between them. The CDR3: CASSSRLSSYEQYF. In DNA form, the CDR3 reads TGTGCCAGCAGTTCGCGACTGAGCTCCTACGAGCAGTACTTC.

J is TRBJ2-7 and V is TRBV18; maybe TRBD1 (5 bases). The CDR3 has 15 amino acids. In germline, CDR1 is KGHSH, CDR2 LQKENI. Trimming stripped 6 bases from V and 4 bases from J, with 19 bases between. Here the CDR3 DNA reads TGTGCCAGCTCCCCCGAGTCACAGGCGGTTTACGAGCAGTACTTC. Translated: CASSPESQAVYEQYF.

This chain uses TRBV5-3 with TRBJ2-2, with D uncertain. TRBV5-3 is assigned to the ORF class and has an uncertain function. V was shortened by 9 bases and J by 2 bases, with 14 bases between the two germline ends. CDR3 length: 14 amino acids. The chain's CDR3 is CAMSLPLNTGELFF. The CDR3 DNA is TGTGCCATGAGCTTGCCCCTCAACACCGGGGAGCTGTTTTTT.

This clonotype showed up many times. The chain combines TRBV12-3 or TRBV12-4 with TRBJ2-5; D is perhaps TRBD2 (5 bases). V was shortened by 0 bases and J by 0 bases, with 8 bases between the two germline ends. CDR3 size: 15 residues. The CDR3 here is CASSLAGRYQETQYF. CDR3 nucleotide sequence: TGTGCCAGCAGTTTAGCGGGGAGATACCAAGAGACCCAGTACTTC.

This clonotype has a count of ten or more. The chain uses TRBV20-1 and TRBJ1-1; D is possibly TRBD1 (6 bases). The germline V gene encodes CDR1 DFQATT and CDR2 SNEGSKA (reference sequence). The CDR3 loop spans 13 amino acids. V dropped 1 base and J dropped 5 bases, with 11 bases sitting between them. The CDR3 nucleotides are TGCAGTGCTAGAGGGGGGGCAAGGACTGAAGCTTTCTTT. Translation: CSARGGARTEAFF.

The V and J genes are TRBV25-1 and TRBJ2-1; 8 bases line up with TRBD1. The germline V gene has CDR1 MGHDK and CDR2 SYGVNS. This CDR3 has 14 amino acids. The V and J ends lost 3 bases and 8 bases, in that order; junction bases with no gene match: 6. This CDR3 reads CASSDPPGGHEQFF. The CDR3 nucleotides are TGTGCCAGCAGTGACCCCCCAGGGGGCCATGAGCAGTTCTTC.

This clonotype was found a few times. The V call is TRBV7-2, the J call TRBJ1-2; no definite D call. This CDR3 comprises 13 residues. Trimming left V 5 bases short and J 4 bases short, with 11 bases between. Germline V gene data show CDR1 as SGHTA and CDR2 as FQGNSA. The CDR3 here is CASSPEGPYGYTF. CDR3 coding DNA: TGTGCCAGCAGCCCAGAGGGCCCCTATGGCTACACCTTC.

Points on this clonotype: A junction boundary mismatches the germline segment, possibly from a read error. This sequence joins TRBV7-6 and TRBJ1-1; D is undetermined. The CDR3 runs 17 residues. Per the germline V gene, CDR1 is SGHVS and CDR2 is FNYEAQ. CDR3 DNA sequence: TGTGCCAGCAGTTTAGACCTGAAGGCAGGACTGAACACTGAAGCTTTCTTT. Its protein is CASSLDLKAGLNTEAFF.

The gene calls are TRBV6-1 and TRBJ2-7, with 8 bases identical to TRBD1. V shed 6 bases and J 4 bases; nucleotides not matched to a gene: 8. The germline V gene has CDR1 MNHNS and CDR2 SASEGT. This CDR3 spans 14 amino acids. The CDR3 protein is CASSPGGQRYEQYF. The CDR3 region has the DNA TGTGCCAGCAGCCCAGGGGGCCAAAGGTACGAGCAGTACTTC.

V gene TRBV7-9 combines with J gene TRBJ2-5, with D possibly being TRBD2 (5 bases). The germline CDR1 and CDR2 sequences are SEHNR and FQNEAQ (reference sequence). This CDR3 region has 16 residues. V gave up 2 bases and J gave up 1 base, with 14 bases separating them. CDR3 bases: TGTGCCAGCAGCTTACAGGTAGCGAAGATCCAAGAGACCCAGTACTTC. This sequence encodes CASSLQVAKIQETQYF.

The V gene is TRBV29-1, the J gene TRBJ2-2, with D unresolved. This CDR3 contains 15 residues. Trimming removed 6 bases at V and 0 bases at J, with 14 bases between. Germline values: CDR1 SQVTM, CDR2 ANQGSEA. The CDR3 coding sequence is TGCAGCGTGACCCAGCGCCTCTCGAACACCGGGGAGCTGTTTTTT. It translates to CSVTQRLSNTGELFF.

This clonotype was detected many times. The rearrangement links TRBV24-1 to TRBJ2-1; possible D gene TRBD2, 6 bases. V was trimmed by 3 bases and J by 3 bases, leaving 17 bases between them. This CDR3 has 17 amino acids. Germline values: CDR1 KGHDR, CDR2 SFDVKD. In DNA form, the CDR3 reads TGTGCCACCAGTGATGACCTAGCGAATGGTGGCTACAATGAGCAGTTCTTC. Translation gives CATSDDLANGGYNEQFF.

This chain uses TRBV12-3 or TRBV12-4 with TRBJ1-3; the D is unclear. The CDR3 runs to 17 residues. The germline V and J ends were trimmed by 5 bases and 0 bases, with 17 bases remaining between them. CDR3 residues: CASSAGFPGTSGNTIYF. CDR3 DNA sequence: TGTGCCAGCAGTGCGGGGTTTCCCGGCACCTCTGGAAACACCATATATTTT.

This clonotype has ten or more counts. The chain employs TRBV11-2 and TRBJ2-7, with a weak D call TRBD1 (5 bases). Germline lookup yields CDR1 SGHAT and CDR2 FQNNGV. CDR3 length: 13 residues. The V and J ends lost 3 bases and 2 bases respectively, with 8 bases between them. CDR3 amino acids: CASSFQGTYEQYV. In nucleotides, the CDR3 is TGTGCCAGCAGCTTCCAGGGAACCTACGAGCAGTACGTC.

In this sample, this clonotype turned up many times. Here the CDR3 DNA reads TGTGCCAGCAGAAACGGTATGGACAGGGCATATGAGCAGTTCTTC. Encoded protein: CASRNGMDRAYEQFF. The V call is TRBV25-1, the J call TRBJ2-1, with 8 bases matching TRBD1. The CDR3 length is 15 residues. Germline-derived CDR1 and CDR2 are MGHDK and SYGVNS. J lost 8 bases, V lost 6 bases, and 12 bases had no gene match. The full variable domain, rest sourced from reference TRBV25-1 and TRBJ2-1, is EADIYQTPRYLVIGTGKKITLECSQTMGHDKMYWYQQDPGMELHLIHYSYGVNSTEKGDLSSESTVSRIRTEHFPLTLESARPSHTSQYLCASRNGMDRAYEQFFGPGTRLTVL.